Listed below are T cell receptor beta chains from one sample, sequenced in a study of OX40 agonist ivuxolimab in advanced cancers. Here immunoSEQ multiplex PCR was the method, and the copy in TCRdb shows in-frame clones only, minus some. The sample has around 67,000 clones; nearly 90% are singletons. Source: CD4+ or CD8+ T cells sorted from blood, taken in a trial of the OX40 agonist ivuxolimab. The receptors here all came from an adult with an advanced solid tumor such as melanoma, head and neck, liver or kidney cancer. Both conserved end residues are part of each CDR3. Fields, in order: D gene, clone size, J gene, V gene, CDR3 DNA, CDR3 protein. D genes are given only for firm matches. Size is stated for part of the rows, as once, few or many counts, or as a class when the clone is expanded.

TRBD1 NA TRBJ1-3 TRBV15 TGTGCCACCACCAAGGACAGGAGGACTGGAAACACCATATATTTT CATTKDRRTGNTIYF
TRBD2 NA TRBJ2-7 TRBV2 TGTGCCAGCAGGGGACTAGCGGGAGGATACGAGCAGTACTTC CASRGLAGGYEQYF
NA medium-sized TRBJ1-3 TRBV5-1 TGCGCCAGCAGCTTGCCGAGGGACCCTGGAAACACCATATATTTT CASSLPRDPGNTIYF
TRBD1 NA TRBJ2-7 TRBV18 TGTGCCAGCTCACCGGACAGGGGAGCGGGGGAGCAGTACTTC CASSPDRGAGEQYF
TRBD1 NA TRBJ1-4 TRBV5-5 TGTGCCAGCAGCCAATTACAGGGGTCTAATGAAAAACTGTTTTTT CASSQLQGSNEKLFF
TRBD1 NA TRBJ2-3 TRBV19 TGTGCCAGTAGTATAGCCGGGACAGGGTTATCGGATACGCAGTATTTT CASSIAGTGLSDTQYF
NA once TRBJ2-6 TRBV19 TGTGCCAGTAGAACAGGGTTGGGGGCCAACGTCCTGACTTTC CASRTGLGANVLTF
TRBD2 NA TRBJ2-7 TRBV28 TGTGCCAGCAGTTTAATTGGCCCGGGACTAGCAAGGAGAGACGAGCAGTACTTC CASSLIGPGLARRDEQYF
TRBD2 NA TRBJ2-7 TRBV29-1 TGCAGCGTTCAGCGGGACTCCTACGAGCAGTACTTC CSVQRDSYEQYF
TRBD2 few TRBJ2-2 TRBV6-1 TGTGCCAGCTTAGGACTAGTGTCTACCGGGGAGCTGTTTTTT CASLGLVSTGELFF
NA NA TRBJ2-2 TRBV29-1 TGCAGCGTCGACGGGAGACGGGCCGGGGAGCTGTTTTTT CSVDGRRAGELFF
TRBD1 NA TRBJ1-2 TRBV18 TGTGCCAGCTCACCACCGGTTGGGACAGACTATGGCTACACCTTC CASSPPVGTDYGYTF
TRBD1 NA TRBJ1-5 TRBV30 TGTGCCTGGAGCGCGGGACAGATTAGCAATCAGCCCCAGCATTTT CAWSAGQISNQPQHF
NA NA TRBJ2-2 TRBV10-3 TGTGCCATCAGTGAGTTCGGGGGAAGGACCGGGGAGCTGTTTTTT CAISEFGGRTGELFF
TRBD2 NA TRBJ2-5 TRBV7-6 TGTGCCAGCAGCTTAGCCCCCCCTCAGACTAGCGGGGGACAGACCCAGTACTTC CASSLAPPQTSGGQTQYF
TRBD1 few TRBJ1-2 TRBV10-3 TGTGCCATCAGTGAGGAGGGGGCCTATGGCTACACCTTC CAISEEGAYGYTF
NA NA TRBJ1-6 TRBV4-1 TGCGCCAGCACCCACCTGGCGGGGTTTGATAATTCACCCCTCCACTTT CASTHLAGFDNSPLHF
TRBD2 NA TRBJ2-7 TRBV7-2 TGTGCCAGCAGCTTACGCACTAGCGCGACGGGCTACGAGCAGTACTTC CASSLRTSATGYEQYF